This TCR beta chain was obtained from a study of cytomegalovirus exposure and HLA in healthy donors. Study-wide results and caveats: Researchers reported that a few CMV-associated chains were confirmed in vitro as CMV antigen-specific. Being indistinguishable, some V segments were excluded, TRBV6-2 and TRBV6-3 among them. Rarity marked most TCR sequences, yet some public TCRs occurred in many donors. A later analysis found that most CMV-associated TCR beta chains appeared HLA-restricted.

Points on this clone: What it recognizes is unknown.

PCR amplification relied on 60 Vbeta primers (plus 13 Jbeta primers). Produced via immunoSEQ multiplex PCR; TCRdb's table is partial and in-frame only. The sample contains about 200,000 clones, 70% to 85% of which appear only once. Germline CDR1 reads MNHEY; CDR2 reads SMNVEV (reference sequence). The ends were cut back, 7 bases at V and 2 bases at J, with 5 bases in the middle. The CDR3 has 11 amino acids. This clonotype was sampled from a woman under 40 in good health and CMV-seropositive. The V call is TRBV27, the J call TRBJ1-1; unclear D gene. Sequenced: PBMCs. The CDR3 loop is CASKSNTEAFF. For the CDR3, the DNA is TGTGCCAGCAAAAGCAACACTGAAGCTTTCTTT.